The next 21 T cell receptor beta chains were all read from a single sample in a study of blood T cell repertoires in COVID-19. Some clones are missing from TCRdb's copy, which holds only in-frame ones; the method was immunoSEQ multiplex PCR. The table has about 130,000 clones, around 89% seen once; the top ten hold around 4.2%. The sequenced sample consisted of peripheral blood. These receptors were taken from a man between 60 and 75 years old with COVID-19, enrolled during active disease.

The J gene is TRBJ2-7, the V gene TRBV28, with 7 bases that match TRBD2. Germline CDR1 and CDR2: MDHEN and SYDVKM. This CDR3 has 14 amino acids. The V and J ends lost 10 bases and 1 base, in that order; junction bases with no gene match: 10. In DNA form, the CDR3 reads TGTGCCATCACCGAAGCTAGCGGTTCCTACGAGCAGTACTTC. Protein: CAITEASGSYEQYF.

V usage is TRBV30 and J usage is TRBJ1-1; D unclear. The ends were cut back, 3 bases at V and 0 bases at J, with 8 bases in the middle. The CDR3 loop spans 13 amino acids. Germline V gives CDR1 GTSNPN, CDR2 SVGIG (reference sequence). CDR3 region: CAWSPQMNTEAFF. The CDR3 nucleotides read TGTGCCTGGAGCCCTCAGATGAACACTGAAGCTTTCTTT.

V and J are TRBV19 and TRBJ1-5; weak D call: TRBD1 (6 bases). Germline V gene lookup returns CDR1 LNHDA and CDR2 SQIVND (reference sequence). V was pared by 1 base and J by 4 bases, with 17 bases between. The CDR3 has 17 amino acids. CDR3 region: CASSIVGRGRGNQPQHF. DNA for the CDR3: TGTGCCAGTAGTATAGTAGGGAGGGGCAGGGGTAATCAGCCCCAGCATTTT.

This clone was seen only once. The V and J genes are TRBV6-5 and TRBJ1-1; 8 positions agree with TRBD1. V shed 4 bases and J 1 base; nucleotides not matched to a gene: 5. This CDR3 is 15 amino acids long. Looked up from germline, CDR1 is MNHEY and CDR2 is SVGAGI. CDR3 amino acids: CASSSTGGPNTEAFF. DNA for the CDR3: TGTGCCAGCAGTTCAACAGGGGGTCCGAACACTGAAGCTTTCTTT.

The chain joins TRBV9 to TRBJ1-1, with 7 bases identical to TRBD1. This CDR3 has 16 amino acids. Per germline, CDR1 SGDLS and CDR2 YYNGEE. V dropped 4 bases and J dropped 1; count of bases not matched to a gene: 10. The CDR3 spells CASSTRQGGANTEAFF. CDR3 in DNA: TGTGCCAGCAGCACTAGACAGGGTGGGGCGAACACTGAAGCTTTCTTT.

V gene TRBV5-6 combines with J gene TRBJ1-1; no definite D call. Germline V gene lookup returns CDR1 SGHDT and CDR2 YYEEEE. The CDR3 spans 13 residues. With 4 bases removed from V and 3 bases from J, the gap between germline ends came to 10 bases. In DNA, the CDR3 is TGTGCCAGCAGCCTGGACTTGGACACTGAAGCTTTCTTT. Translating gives CASSLDLDTEAFF.

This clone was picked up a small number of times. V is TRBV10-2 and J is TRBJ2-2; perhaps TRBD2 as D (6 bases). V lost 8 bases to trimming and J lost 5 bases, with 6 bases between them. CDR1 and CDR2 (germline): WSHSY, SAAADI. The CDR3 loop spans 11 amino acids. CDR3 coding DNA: TGCGCCAGCGGGAGGACCGGGGAGCTGTTTTTT. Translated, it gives CASGRTGELFF.

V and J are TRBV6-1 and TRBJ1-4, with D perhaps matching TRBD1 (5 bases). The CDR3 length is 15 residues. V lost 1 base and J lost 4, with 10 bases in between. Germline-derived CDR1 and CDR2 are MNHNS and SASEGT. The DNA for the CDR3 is TGTGCCAGCAGTGAAGTCCAGGGCCTTAATGAAAAACTGTTTTTT. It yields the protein CASSEVQGLNEKLFF.

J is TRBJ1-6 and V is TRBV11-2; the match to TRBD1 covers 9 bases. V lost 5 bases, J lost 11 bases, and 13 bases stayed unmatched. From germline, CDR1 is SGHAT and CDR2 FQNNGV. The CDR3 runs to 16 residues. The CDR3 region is CASSLTQGQGLTPLHF. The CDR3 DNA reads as TGTGCCAGCAGCCTAACCCAGGGACAGGGTTTGACACCCCTCCACTTT.

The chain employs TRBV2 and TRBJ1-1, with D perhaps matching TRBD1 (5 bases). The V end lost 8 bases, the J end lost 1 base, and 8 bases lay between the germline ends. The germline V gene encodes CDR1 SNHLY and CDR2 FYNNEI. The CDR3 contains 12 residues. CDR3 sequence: CASGTANTEAFF. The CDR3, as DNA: TGTGCCAGCGGGACTGCGAACACTGAAGCTTTCTTT.

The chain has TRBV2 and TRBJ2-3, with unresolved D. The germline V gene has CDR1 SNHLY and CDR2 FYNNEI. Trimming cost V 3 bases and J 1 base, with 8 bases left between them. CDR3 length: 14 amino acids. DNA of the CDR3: TGTGCCAGCAGTGACTGGCAGGGCACAGATACGCAGTATTTT. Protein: CASSDWQGTDTQYF.

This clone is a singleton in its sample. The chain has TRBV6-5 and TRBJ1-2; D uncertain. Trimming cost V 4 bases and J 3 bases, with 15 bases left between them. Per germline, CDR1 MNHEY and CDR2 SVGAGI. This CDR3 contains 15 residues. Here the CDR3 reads CASSSQGGGYYGYTF. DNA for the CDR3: TGTGCCAGCAGTTCCCAAGGAGGAGGGTACTATGGCTACACCTTC.

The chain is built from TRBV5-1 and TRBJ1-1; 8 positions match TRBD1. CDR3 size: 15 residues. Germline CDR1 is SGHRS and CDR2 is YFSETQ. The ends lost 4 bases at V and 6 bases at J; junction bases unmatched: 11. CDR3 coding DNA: TGCGCCAGCAGCCCCCCCGTGACAGGGGACCCTGAAGCTTTCTTT. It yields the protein CASSPPVTGDPEAFF. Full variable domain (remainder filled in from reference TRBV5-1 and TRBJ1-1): KAGVTQTPRYLIKTRGQQVTLSCSPISGHRSVSWYQQTPGQGLQFLFEYFSETQRNKGNFPGRFSGRQFSNSRSEMNVSTLELGDSALYLCASSPPVTGDPEAFFGQGTRLTVV.

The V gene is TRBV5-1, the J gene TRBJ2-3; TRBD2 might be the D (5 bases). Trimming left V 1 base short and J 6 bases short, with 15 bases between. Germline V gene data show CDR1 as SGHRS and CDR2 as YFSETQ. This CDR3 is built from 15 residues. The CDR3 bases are TGCGCCAGCAGCTTGAGAGCACTCACGGGGGATACGCAGTATTTT. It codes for CASSLRALTGDTQYF.

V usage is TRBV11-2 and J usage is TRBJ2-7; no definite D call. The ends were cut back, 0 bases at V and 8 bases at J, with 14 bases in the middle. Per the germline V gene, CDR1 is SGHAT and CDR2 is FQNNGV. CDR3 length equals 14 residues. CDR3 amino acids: CASSLDPGGTKQYF. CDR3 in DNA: TGTGCCAGCAGCTTAGATCCAGGTGGTACGAAGCAGTACTTC.

CDR3 sequence (DNA): TGTGCCAGCAGTTACGGGTTGGCCACCGCGGGAGAGACCCAGTACTTC. It specifies CASSYGLATAGETQYF. The chain links TRBV6-6 to TRBJ2-5, with D possibly being TRBD2 (5 bases). Germline V gene data show CDR1 as MNHNY and CDR2 as SVGAGI (reference sequence). V lost 2 bases and J 4 bases, leaving 17 bases between the germline ends. This CDR3 comprises 16 residues.

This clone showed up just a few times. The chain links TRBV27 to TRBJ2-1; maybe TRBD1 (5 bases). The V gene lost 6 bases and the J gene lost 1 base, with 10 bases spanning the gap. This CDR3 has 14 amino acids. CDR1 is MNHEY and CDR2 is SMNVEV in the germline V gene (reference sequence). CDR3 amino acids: CASRSGLSYNEQFF. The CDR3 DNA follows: TGTGCCAGCAGATCAGGGTTGTCCTACAATGAGCAGTTCTTC.

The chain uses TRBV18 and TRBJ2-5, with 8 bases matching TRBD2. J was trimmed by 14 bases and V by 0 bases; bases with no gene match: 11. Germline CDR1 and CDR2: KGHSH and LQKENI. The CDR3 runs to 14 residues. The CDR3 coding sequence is TGTGCCAGCTCACCACCCCTAGCTAGCGGGTCGGCATACTTC. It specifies CASSPPLASGSAYF.

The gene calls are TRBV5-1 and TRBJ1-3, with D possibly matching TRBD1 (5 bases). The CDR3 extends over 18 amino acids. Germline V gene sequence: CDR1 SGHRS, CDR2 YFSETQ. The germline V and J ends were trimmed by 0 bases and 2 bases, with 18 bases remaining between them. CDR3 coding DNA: TGCGCCAGCAGCTTGGGCCATACCGGGACGGGGGCTGGAAACACCATATATTTT. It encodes CASSLGHTGTGAGNTIYF. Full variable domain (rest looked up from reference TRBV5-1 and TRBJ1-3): KAGVTQTPRYLIKTRGQQVTLSCSPISGHRSVSWYQQTPGQGLQFLFEYFSETQRNKGNFPGRFSGRQFSNSRSEMNVSTLELGDSALYLCASSLGHTGTGAGNTIYFGEGSWLTVV.

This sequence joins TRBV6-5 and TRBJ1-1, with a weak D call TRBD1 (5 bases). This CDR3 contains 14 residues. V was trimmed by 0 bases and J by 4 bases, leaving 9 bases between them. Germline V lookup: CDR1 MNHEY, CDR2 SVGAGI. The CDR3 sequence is CASSYSGEGTEAFF. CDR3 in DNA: TGTGCCAGCAGTTACTCAGGGGAGGGCACTGAAGCTTTCTTT.

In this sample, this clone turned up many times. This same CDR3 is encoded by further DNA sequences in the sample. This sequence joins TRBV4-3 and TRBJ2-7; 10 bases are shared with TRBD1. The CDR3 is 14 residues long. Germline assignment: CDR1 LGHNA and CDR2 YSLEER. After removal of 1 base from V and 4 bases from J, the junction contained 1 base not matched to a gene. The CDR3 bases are TGCGCCAGCAGCCAAGCGGACAGGGGGTACGAGCAGTACTTC. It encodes CASSQADRGYEQYF.